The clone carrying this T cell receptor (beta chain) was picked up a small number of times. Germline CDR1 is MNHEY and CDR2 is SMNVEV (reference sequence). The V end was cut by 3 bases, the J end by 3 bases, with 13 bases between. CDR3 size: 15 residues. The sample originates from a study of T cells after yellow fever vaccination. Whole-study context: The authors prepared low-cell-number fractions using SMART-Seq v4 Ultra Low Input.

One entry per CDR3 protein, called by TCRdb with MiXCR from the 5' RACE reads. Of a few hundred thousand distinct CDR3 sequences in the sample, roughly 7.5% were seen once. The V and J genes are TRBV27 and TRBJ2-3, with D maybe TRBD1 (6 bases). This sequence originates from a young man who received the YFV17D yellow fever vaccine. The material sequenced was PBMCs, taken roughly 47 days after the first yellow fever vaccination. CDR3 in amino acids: CASSFRQGYTDTQYF. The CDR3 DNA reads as TGTGCCAGCAGTTTTAGGCAGGGGTATACAGATACGCAGTATTTT.